The entry below gives a single T cell receptor beta chain sequence along with its context. This clone was observed a handful of times. This receptor's antigen is unknown. No much larger clonotype is one base removed from it; base qualities were not supplied. TCRbeta CDR3 regions were amplified from genomic DNA using the immunoSEQ Assay, a bias-controlled multiplex PCR. Turning to the authors' computational methods: Within the assay, amplification of reference gene primers was used to estimate how many nucleated cells each sample contained. To quantify the absolute abundance of each unique TCRbeta CDR3 rearrangement, sequence reads were collapsed and filtered. For each sample, productive Simpson clonality was calculated as the square root of Simpson's diversity index over productive rearrangements. Imported from immuneACCESS, the table was reduced by TCRdb to in-frame sequences with V and J called. These copies leave out some clones; in studies compared against another copy, an unresolved V gene accounts for under half, and the cause of the remainder is not known. The DNA was the basis for D and trimming; V, J and clone size are from that table. Present in this sample are approximately 70,000 clones, around 80% of which were seen just once. Roughly 15% of the sample lies in the top ten.

Collaborating institutions collected whole blood in K2EDTA tubes following their own protocols. Collaborator samples were shipped for TCRbeta analysis as frozen whole blood, isolated PBMCs, or DNA extracted from either sample type. This specimen comes from a study of blood T cell repertoires in COVID-19 (dated by TCRdb to the early 2020s). With regard to the full study: Samples from collaborators originated in the United States, Italy and Spain and spanned both the acute and convalescent phases of COVID-19. The material from the prospective study consisted of cDNA or gDNA derived from T cells, B-cell-depleted T cells, or PBMCs. The dataset comprised deeply sampled blood TCRbeta repertoires from subjects exposed to, actively infected with, or recovered from COVID-19. The repertoires were released in a freely available public database meant as a resource for research on the immune response to SARS-CoV-2. The samples were drawn from two sources: the first 160 participants of the ongoing ImmuneRACE study, and fewer than 1,500 subjects contributed by 6 global collaborators. Sample metadata almost always included a de-identified subject ID, COVID-19 status, age in years and sex. Where available, HLA class I and class II types were taken from metadata supplied by the sample provider and were not determined by assay-based typing. Overall results and qualifications from the work: The quantity of clinical and demographic metadata differed by source and by participant and was supplied without curation.

From a lookup of the germline V gene (reference sequence), CDR1 and CDR2 are LNHDA and SQIVND. The CDR3 holds 15 amino acids from the cysteine to the phenylalanine. Only the CDR3 part of the read is kept: 45 bases, read in frame from the first base. The germline V and J ends show losses of 4 bases and 2 bases respectively, and no gene match explains 5 bases of the junction. The sequence links TRBV19 to TRBJ2-3; the central 8 bases match TRBD2. Sequenced: peripheral blood. The source of this sequence is a woman of 80 years or more with acute or convalescent COVID-19. The CDR3 is CASSKGTRTTDTQYF. The DNA reads as follows: TGTGCCAGTAGTAAAGGGACTAGGACCACAGATACGCAGTATTTT.